Listed here is a single TCR beta chain. V lost 6 bases and J lost 5; bases outside the gene matches: 1. Germline V gene lookup returns CDR1 WSHSY and CDR2 SAAADI. CDR3 length: 14 residues. The entry originates in a study of blood T cell repertoires in COVID-19. Method: immunoSEQ multiplex PCR; TCRdb's copy keeps in-frame clones and lacks some. In the table there are 65,000 to 95,000 clones, 91% of which are singletons. Seattle patients were enrolled while actively infected and followed longitudinally. The specimen sequenced was peripheral blood. The clonotype comes from a middle-aged man with COVID-19, enrolled during active disease. The rearrangement uses TRBV10-2 and TRBJ2-1; 13 bases fit TRBD2. Here the CDR3 reads CASRTSGRHNEQFF. The CDR3 region has the DNA TGCGCCAGCAGGACTAGCGGGAGGCACAATGAGCAGTTCTTC.